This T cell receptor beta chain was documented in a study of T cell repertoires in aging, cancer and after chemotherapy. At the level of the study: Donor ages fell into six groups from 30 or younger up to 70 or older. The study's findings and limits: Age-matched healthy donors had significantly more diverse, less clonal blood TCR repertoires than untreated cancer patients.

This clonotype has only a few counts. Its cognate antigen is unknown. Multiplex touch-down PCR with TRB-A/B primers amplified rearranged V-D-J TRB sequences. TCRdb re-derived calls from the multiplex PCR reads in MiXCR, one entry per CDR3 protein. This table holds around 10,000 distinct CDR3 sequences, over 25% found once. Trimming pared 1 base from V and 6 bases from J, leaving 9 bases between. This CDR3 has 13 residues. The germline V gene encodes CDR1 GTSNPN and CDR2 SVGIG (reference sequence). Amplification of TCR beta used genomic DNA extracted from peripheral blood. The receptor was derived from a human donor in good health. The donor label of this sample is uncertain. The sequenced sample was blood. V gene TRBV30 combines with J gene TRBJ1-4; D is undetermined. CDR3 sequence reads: CAWSGRRDEKLFF. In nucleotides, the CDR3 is TGTGCCTGGAGTGGTAGGAGGGATGAAAAACTGTTTTTT.